Following are 16 T cell receptor beta chains from one sample sequenced in a study of a mutant IDH1 vaccine in newly diagnosed glioma. Sequenced by immunoSEQ multiplex PCR; TCRdb stores in-frame clones only, minus some. Of about 27,000 clones in the sample, around four fifths are singletons; the top ten hold around 29%. For these receptors, no antigen is known. As for time point: week 35, safety follow-up. Every single dose of the vaccine, 300 ug of mutant IDH1 20-mer peptide, came with topical imiquimod. The material sequenced was PBMCs, taken from a glioma patient whose treatment included an IDH1 peptide vaccine. These receptor sequences come from a man aged 25-45 years with glioma.

The chain links TRBV6-1 to TRBJ1-5; unclear D gene. In germline, CDR1 is MNHNS, CDR2 SASEGT. The V and J ends lost 4 bases and 5 bases respectively, with 6 bases between them. The CDR3 contains 12 residues. CDR3 residues: CASSVGDQPQHF. CDR3 bases: TGTGCCAGCAGTGTTGGGGATCAGCCCCAGCATTTT.

The CDR3 DNA follows: TGTGCCAGCAGTGACCGGGGCTCGGATACGCAGTATTTT. Its translation: CASSDRGSDTQYF. The chain combines TRBV6-4 with TRBJ2-3, with D possibly called TRBD1 or TRBD2 (5 bases each). Germline V gene data show CDR1 as MRHNA and CDR2 as SNTAGT. CDR3 length: 13 amino acids. The V gene lost 2 bases and the J gene lost 6 bases, with 9 bases spanning the gap.

V and J are TRBV29-1 and TRBJ1-4; 8 nucleotides align to TRBD1. CDR1 and CDR2 from the germline V gene are SQVTM and ANQGSEA. The CDR3 loop spans 13 amino acids. With 6 bases clipped from V and 8 bases from J, the junction kept 8 bases outside the gene matches. The CDR3 loop reads CSVLRGLGEKLFF. In nucleotides, the CDR3 is TGCAGCGTCCTCAGGGGGCTAGGCGAAAAACTGTTTTTT.

The genes are TRBV18 and TRBJ1-2, with D possibly being TRBD1 (6 bases). Trimming removed 2 bases at V and 5 bases at J, with 12 bases between. From germline, CDR1 is KGHSH and CDR2 LQKENI. The CDR3 extends over 14 amino acids. The CDR3 nucleotides read TGTGCCAGCTCACCATGGGGGGCAAAATATGGCTACACCTTC. This sequence encodes CASSPWGAKYGYTF.

This clone has just a few counts. This chain's CDR3 is CASSLQGPTEAFF. The DNA for the CDR3 is TGTGCCAGCAGCTTACAGGGTCCCACTGAAGCTTTCTTT. The chain uses TRBV7-2 and TRBJ1-1, with TRBD1 as a possible D gene (5 bases). This CDR3 has 13 residues. The germline V and J ends were trimmed by 2 bases and 4 bases, with 8 bases remaining between them. The germline CDR1 and CDR2 sequences are SGHTA and FQGNSA.

The chain combines TRBV5-1 with TRBJ2-7; tentatively, D is TRBD2 (6 bases). Germline V gene lookup returns CDR1 SGHRS and CDR2 YFSETQ. The CDR3 runs to 15 residues. Deletions cut 0 bases from V and 1 base from J, with 11 bases between. The chain's CDR3 is CASSLERATSYEQYF. In DNA form, the CDR3 reads TGCGCCAGCAGCTTGGAGCGGGCAACATCCTACGAGCAGTACTTC.

This chain connects TRBV30 to TRBJ2-1; 7 bases are a match to TRBD1. V trimming: 4 bases; J trimming: 6 bases; junction bases outside the gene matches: 9. Looked up from germline, CDR1 is GTSNPN and CDR2 is SVGIG (reference sequence). The CDR3 is 14 amino acids. The CDR3 sequence: CAWNPDRVVNEQFF. CDR3 DNA sequence: TGTGCCTGGAACCCCGACAGGGTCGTCAATGAGCAGTTCTTC.

The V call is TRBV6-5, the J call TRBJ1-5; possible D gene TRBD1, 6 bases. CDR1 and CDR2 (germline): MNHEY, SVGAGI. The CDR3 contains 16 residues. V was clipped by 4 bases and J by 6 bases, with 19 bases between them. CDR3 DNA: TGTGCCAGCAGTTCAGGCGGGGTAGGGGGAGCTCAGCCCCAGCATTTT. Translated: CASSSGGVGGAQPQHF.

The chain couples TRBV4-3 to TRBJ2-7; maybe TRBD1 (5 bases). The V and J ends lost 1 base and 3 bases respectively, with 7 bases between them. Germline assignment: CDR1 LGHNA and CDR2 YSLEER. This CDR3 region has 13 residues. For the CDR3, the DNA is TGCGCCAGCAGCCAAGGACAGAACTACGAGCAGTACTTC. Amino acid sequence: CASSQGQNYEQYF.

The genes are TRBV2 and TRBJ1-1; D may be TRBD1 (5 bases). CDR3 length: 13 residues. The V and J ends lost 6 bases and 6 bases respectively, with 14 bases between them. The germline V gene has CDR1 SNHLY and CDR2 FYNNEI. CDR3 amino acids: CASRMGRGAEAFF. CDR3 nucleotide sequence: TGTGCCAGCAGGATGGGGCGCGGCGCTGAAGCTTTCTTT.

The rearrangement links TRBV10-2 to TRBJ2-3; D is undetermined. V was shortened by 2 bases and J by 1 base, with 16 bases between the two germline ends. The germline CDR1 and CDR2 sequences are WSHSY and SAAADI. This CDR3 comprises 17 residues. The CDR3 DNA is TGCGCCAGCAGTGAGGAGAGTTTAGTCTATGGCACAGATACGCAGTATTTT. Protein sequence: CASSEESLVYGTDTQYF.

The V and J genes are TRBV7-5 and TRBJ1-3; the table's D gene call, TRBD1, was not cross checked with the DNA. TRBV7-5 is a recognized pseudogene. The CDR3 has 17 residues. In DNA form, the CDR3 reads TGTGTCAGAAGCTTAGGGGCAGTACGCCCCTTTGGAAACACCATATATTTT. It codes for CVRSLGAVRPFGNTIYF.

V is TRBV30 and J is TRBJ1-1, with D perhaps TRBD1 (6 bases). The V gene lost 4 bases and the J gene lost 1 base, with 13 bases spanning the gap. The CDR3 has 14 amino acids. Germline CDR1 is GTSNPN and CDR2 is SVGIG (reference sequence). The CDR3 nucleotides read TGTGCCTGGACCCGGGGGGCCGGGAACACTGAAGCTTTCTTT. This sequence encodes CAWTRGAGNTEAFF.

The rearrangement joins TRBV6-1 to TRBJ1-1; the D is unclear. V gave up 6 bases and J gave up 0 bases, with 11 bases separating them. CDR1 and CDR2 (germline): MNHNS, SASEGT. CDR3 length: 14 residues. This chain's CDR3 is CASRPAEVNTEAFF. In nucleotides, the CDR3 is TGTGCCAGCAGACCTGCAGAAGTGAACACTGAAGCTTTCTTT.

The DNA for the CDR3 is TGTGCCAGCACTCCGTCTGAGGCAGATACGCAGTATTTT. Translation gives CASTPSEADTQYF. The V call is TRBV6-1, the J call TRBJ2-3; no clear D. Germline V gene lookup returns CDR1 MNHNS and CDR2 SASEGT. The CDR3 length is 13 residues. V was shortened by 7 bases and J by 4 bases, with 12 bases between the two germline ends.

V is TRBV19 and J is TRBJ1-4, with 10 nucleotides matching TRBD1. The germline gives CDR1 LNHDA, CDR2 SQIVND (reference sequence). The CDR3 sequence is 16 residues long. After removal of 9 bases from V and 8 bases from J, the junction contained 15 bases not matched to a gene. The CDR3 DNA reads TGTGCCAGCCGGACGGGGACAGGGGCAACGATCGAAAAACTGTTTTTT. It encodes CASRTGTGATIEKLFF.